This T cell receptor (beta chain) derives from a study of T cell repertoires in cytomegalovirus infection. Overall study context: The study used recently identified HLA-C-restricted and well-studied HLA-B-restricted CMV epitopes. Indications came from public TCR beta signatures; they pointed to CMV infection and to a matching HLA type. Study results and caveats: HLA-C-restricted, CMV-specific TCR beta clonotypes were dominant ex vivo. CMV carriers having the relevant HLA were flagged by cumulative public TCR beta family frequency.

Worth noting for this clonotype: Its antigen is as yet unknown.

Each CDR3 protein is one row after TCRdb ran MiXCR on the reads. The sample carries about 900,000 distinct CDR3 sequences, 31% recorded once. Source: cultured CD8+ T cells from PBMCs, taken from culture after CMV antigen stimulation. The clonotype was recovered from a human donor in good health (CMV status not recorded). Some clones in this sample may be carry-over from other donors' samples.

CDR3 residues: CASSPTSGGFYEQYV. CDR3 coding DNA: TGTGCCAGCAGTCCTACTAGCGGGGGTTTTTACGAGCAGTACGTC. The rearrangement uses TRBV27 and TRBJ2-7; 11 nucleotides match TRBD2. J was trimmed by 4 bases and V by 5 bases; bases with no gene match: 7. CDR1 is MNHEY and CDR2 is SMNVEV in the germline V gene (reference sequence). The length of the CDR3 is 15 residues.